Listed below are T cell receptor beta chains from one sample, sequenced in a study of blood T cell repertoires in COVID-19. Produced via immunoSEQ multiplex PCR; TCRdb's table is partial and in-frame only. The sample gives 250,000 or so clones, around nine tenths of which show up once; 0.75% to 1% is in the top ten. Sequenced material: peripheral blood. These receptors were obtained from a woman in her forties who had recovered from COVID-19. The conserved cysteine and the conserved F or W are not part of the CDR3 here. D genes are given only for firm matches. Size values are once, few and many counts, or a class for expanded clones, and some rows have none.

V gene: TRBV6-1
D gene: -
J gene: TRBJ1-2
clone size: -
CDR3 protein: ASSDPDYGYT

V gene: TRBV18
D gene: TRBD1
J gene: TRBJ1-1
clone size: -
CDR3 protein: ASSRDRVTEAF

V gene: TRBV30
D gene: TRBD1
J gene: TRBJ1-3
clone size: -
CDR3 protein: ACQNGPQGVGNTIY

V gene: TRBV7-3
D gene: -
J gene: TRBJ2-6
clone size: -
CDR3 protein: ASSPSPSVLT

V gene: TRBV6-1
D gene: TRBD1
J gene: TRBJ1-2
clone size: -
CDR3 protein: ASSEAGTVGYT

V gene: TRBV7-2
D gene: -
J gene: TRBJ2-3
clone size: -
CDR3 protein: ASSVSLAGQPDTQY

V gene: TRBV29-1
D gene: TRBD2
J gene: TRBJ2-5
clone size: -
CDR3 protein: SVAGLAGLQETQY

V gene: TRBV3-1/TRBV3-2
D gene: TRBD1
J gene: TRBJ2-3
clone size: -
CDR3 protein: ASSQVAGGSTDTQY

V gene: TRBV12-5
D gene: -
J gene: TRBJ2-7
clone size: -
CDR3 protein: ASGPGPGEQY

V gene: TRBV12-3/TRBV12-4
D gene: -
J gene: TRBJ1-1
clone size: -
CDR3 protein: ASSLARGTEAF

V gene: TRBV6-5
D gene: -
J gene: TRBJ2-2
clone size: -
CDR3 protein: ASSYSRAPNTGELF

V gene: TRBV4-1
D gene: TRBD2
J gene: TRBJ2-7
clone size: -
CDR3 protein: ASSHLAGASYEQY

V gene: TRBV7-2
D gene: TRBD1
J gene: TRBJ2-1
clone size: once
CDR3 protein: ASSPPGTGYNEQF

V gene: TRBV9
D gene: -
J gene: TRBJ2-5
clone size: -
CDR3 protein: ASSPRAGRETQY

V gene: TRBV29-1
D gene: -
J gene: TRBJ1-4
clone size: -
CDR3 protein: SVGAQEKLF

V gene: TRBV6-5
D gene: -
J gene: TRBJ1-1
clone size: -
CDR3 protein: ASTPQSVNTEAF

V gene: TRBV11-2
D gene: -
J gene: TRBJ1-2
clone size: -
CDR3 protein: ASSWYPHGYGYT

V gene: TRBV6-5
D gene: -
J gene: TRBJ2-3
clone size: -
CDR3 protein: VSSYGSGVTPDTQY

V gene: TRBV4-1
D gene: TRBD1
J gene: TRBJ1-2
clone size: -
CDR3 protein: ASSPSQGANYGYT

V gene: TRBV5-6
D gene: -
J gene: TRBJ1-2
clone size: -
CDR3 protein: ASTGGAGYGYT

V gene: TRBV15
D gene: TRBD2
J gene: TRBJ2-7
clone size: -
CDR3 protein: ATSTGLGVGYEQY

V gene: TRBV28
D gene: TRBD1
J gene: TRBJ1-5
clone size: -
CDR3 protein: ASSLRQGVSNQPQH

V gene: TRBV19
D gene: -
J gene: TRBJ1-1
clone size: -
CDR3 protein: ASRRMNTEAF

V gene: TRBV10-2
D gene: TRBD1
J gene: TRBJ2-2
clone size: few
CDR3 protein: ASRTGGRGGELF

V gene: TRBV29-1
D gene: TRBD2
J gene: TRBJ2-7
clone size: few
CDR3 protein: SVVAGGPIEQY

V gene: TRBV7-9
D gene: TRBD1
J gene: TRBJ2-3
clone size: -
CDR3 protein: ASSSRQGSDTQY

V gene: TRBV5-1
D gene: -
J gene: TRBJ2-3
clone size: -
CDR3 protein: ASSPGDTDTQY

V gene: TRBV6-2/TRBV6-3
D gene: -
J gene: TRBJ2-6
clone size: -
CDR3 protein: ASSPTRSSGANVLT

V gene: TRBV15
D gene: TRBD1
J gene: TRBJ1-1
clone size: -
CDR3 protein: ATSRPRDRGDTEAF

V gene: TRBV3-1/TRBV3-2
D gene: TRBD1
J gene: TRBJ1-2
clone size: -
CDR3 protein: ASTPLGTGDYGYT

V gene: TRBV18
D gene: TRBD1
J gene: TRBJ1-2
clone size: -
CDR3 protein: ASSGDRHYGYT

V gene: TRBV24-1
D gene: -
J gene: TRBJ2-3
clone size: -
CDR3 protein: ATSDHSGLGTDTQY

V gene: TRBV18
D gene: -
J gene: TRBJ1-1
clone size: -
CDR3 protein: ASSPQPLFEAF

V gene: TRBV2
D gene: -
J gene: TRBJ2-5
clone size: -
CDR3 protein: ASSPWGDETQY

V gene: TRBV6-5
D gene: -
J gene: TRBJ2-1
clone size: -
CDR3 protein: ASSPGLGLF

V gene: TRBV9
D gene: TRBD1
J gene: TRBJ2-1
clone size: -
CDR3 protein: ASSATGGSGNEQF

V gene: TRBV11-2
D gene: -
J gene: TRBJ2-5
clone size: once
CDR3 protein: ASSPVWGPETQY

V gene: TRBV5-6
D gene: TRBD2
J gene: TRBJ2-1
clone size: -
CDR3 protein: ASSLWASGSHNEQF

V gene: TRBV24-1
D gene: TRBD2
J gene: TRBJ2-2
clone size: -
CDR3 protein: ATSDLASGTNTGELF

V gene: TRBV9
D gene: -
J gene: TRBJ1-5
clone size: -
CDR3 protein: ASSVEGSVDQPQH

V gene: TRBV15
D gene: -
J gene: TRBJ1-1
clone size: -
CDR3 protein: ATSTTGALNTEAF

V gene: TRBV29-1
D gene: -
J gene: TRBJ2-3
clone size: -
CDR3 protein: SVVGAINRESTDTQY

V gene: TRBV11-3
D gene: TRBD2
J gene: TRBJ2-5
clone size: once
CDR3 protein: ASSLGLIAGGGAEETQY

V gene: TRBV11-3
D gene: TRBD2
J gene: TRBJ2-5
clone size: -
CDR3 protein: ASSPTSFPGGETQY

V gene: TRBV6-4
D gene: -
J gene: TRBJ1-2
clone size: -
CDR3 protein: ASTPETGSYGYT

V gene: TRBV29-1
D gene: TRBD2
J gene: TRBJ2-3
clone size: -
CDR3 protein: SVAGLAGGSDTQY

V gene: TRBV27
D gene: -
J gene: TRBJ2-5
clone size: -
CDR3 protein: ASKAAGGLYQETQY

V gene: TRBV6-1
D gene: -
J gene: TRBJ2-3
clone size: -
CDR3 protein: ASSEGGGAGLTDTQY

V gene: TRBV5-6
D gene: TRBD1
J gene: TRBJ1-2
clone size: -
CDR3 protein: ASSPMGQHYGYT

V gene: TRBV4-1
D gene: -
J gene: TRBJ2-2
clone size: -
CDR3 protein: ASSQDGGGATPGELF

V gene: TRBV5-6
D gene: -
J gene: TRBJ2-7
clone size: -
CDR3 protein: ASSPPWGPYEQY